This entry describes one T cell receptor (beta chain). The same CDR3 is also encoded by other DNA sequences in this sample. The data derive from a study of shared clonotypes between healthy human individuals. Germline values: CDR1 KGHSH, CDR2 LQKENI. The CDR3 sequence is 13 residues long. Trimming left V 6 bases short and J 1 base short, with 9 bases between. Profiled with immunoSEQ multiplex PCR; TCRdb holds only in-frame clones, not every one. Of around 2.3 million clones in the sample, nearly 97% were seen once. The clonotype was recovered from a man between 18 and 35 years old in good health. The sample comprised naive CD4+ T cells sorted from blood. Subset described: CD45RA+ positively selected. The rearrangement uses TRBV18 and TRBJ1-1; D is undetermined. The CDR3 protein is CASSEGRNTEAFF. The CDR3 DNA reads as TGTGCCAGCTCGGAAGGCAGGAACACTGAAGCTTTCTTT. Full variable domain (remainder filled in from reference TRBV18 and TRBJ1-1): NAGVMQNPRHLVRRRGQEARLRCSPMKGHSHVYWYRQLPEEGLKFMVYLQKENIIDESGMPKERFSAEFPKEGPSILRIQQVVRGDSAAYFCASSEGRNTEAFFGQGTRLTVV.